The TCR beta chain under discussion was sequenced for a study of blood T cell repertoires in COVID-19 (TCRdb year 2020). Concerning the study at large: The collaborator samples originated in the United States, Italy and Spain and spanned the acute and convalescent phases of COVID-19. Subjects who had been exposed to COVID-19, were actively infected with it, or had recovered from it provided the deeply sampled blood TCRbeta repertoires that made up the dataset. The prospective study material was composed of cDNA or gDNA derived from T cells, B-cell-depleted T cells, or PBMCs. The repertoires were released in a freely available public database meant as a resource for research on the immune response to SARS-CoV-2. A de-identified subject ID, COVID-19 status, age in years and sex were almost always included in the sample metadata. Samples were obtained from the ongoing ImmuneRACE study (first 160 participants) and from 1,254 subjects provided by 6 global collaborators. HLA class I and class II types, where available, came from metadata supplied by the sample provider rather than from assay-based typing.

As concerns this clone: Its antigen is still unknown. Base qualities are not provided; no much larger clone lies one nucleotide away.

The investigation overall reported the following: Clinical and demographic metadata were provided uncurated, with the amount varying by source and participant.

TCRbeta CDR3 regions were amplified from genomic DNA by means of the immunoSEQ Assay, a bias-controlled multiplex PCR. For the original study's pipeline: The number of nucleated cells in each sample was estimated from the amplification of reference gene primers within the assay. To quantify the absolute abundance of each unique TCRbeta CDR3 rearrangement, sequence reads were collapsed and filtered. For each sample, productive Simpson clonality was calculated as the square root of Simpson's diversity index over productive rearrangements. The clones in this table, taken by TCRdb from immuneACCESS, are in-frame only. Not every clone is retained; where verified, under half of the shortfall comes from an unresolved V gene, and the cause of the rest is unknown. Clone size and V and J calls were adopted from that table, with D and trimming inferred from the DNA. This sample gives under 45,000 clones in total; roughly 90% of them show up just once. The ten largest make up around 0.4% of the sample.

V is shortened by 3 bases, J by 4 bases, and the region joining them spans 12 bases. Including the terminal cysteine and phenylalanine, the CDR3 comprises 14 residues. Only the CDR3 region is kept as DNA, spanning 42 bases read in frame from base 1. According to the germline V gene, CDR1 reads SGHVS and CDR2 reads FNYEAQ. Each collaborating institution followed its own protocols to collect whole blood in K2EDTA tubes. For TCRbeta analysis, collaborators shipped samples in one of three forms: frozen whole blood, isolated PBMCs, or DNA extracted from either of those sample types. Sequencing was performed on peripheral blood. The sequence links TRBV7-6 to TRBJ2-5; a tentative D match to TRBD1 spans 5 bases. The receptor comes from a human donor in a cohort sampled during active COVID-19. CDR3 loop: CASSFKGRGETQYF. The nucleotide sequence reads TGTGCCAGCAGCTTCAAGGGGCGTGGAGAGACCCAGTACTTC.